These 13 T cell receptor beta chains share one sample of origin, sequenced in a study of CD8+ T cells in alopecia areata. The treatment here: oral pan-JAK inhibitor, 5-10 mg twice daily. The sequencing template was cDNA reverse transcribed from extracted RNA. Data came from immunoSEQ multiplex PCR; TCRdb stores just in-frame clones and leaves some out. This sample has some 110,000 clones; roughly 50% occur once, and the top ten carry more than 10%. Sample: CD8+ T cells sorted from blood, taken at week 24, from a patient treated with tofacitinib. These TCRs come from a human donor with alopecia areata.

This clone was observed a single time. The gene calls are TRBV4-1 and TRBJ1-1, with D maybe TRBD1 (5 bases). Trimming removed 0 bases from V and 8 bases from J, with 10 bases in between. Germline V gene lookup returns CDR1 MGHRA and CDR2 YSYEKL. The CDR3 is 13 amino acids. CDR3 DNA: TGCGCCAGCAGCCAAGACCATTGGACAGAAGCTTTCTTT. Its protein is CASSQDHWTEAFF.

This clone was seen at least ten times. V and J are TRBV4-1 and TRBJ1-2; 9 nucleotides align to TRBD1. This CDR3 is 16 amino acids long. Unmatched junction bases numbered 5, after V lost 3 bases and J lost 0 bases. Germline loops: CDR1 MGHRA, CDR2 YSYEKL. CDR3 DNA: TGCGCCAGCAGCCATAAGGACAGGGGTCCTAACTATGGCTACACCTTC. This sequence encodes CASSHKDRGPNYGYTF.

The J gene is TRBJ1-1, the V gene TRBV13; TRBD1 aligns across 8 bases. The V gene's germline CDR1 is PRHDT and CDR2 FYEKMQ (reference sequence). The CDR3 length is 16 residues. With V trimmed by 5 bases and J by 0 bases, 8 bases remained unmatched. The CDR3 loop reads CASSEEDRAMNTEAFF. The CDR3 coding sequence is TGTGCCAGCAGCGAAGAGGACAGGGCTATGAACACTGAAGCTTTCTTT.

CDR3 nucleotides: TGTGCCAGCAGCTTAGAGGAAGTTGAAGCTTTCTTT. Translation gives CASSLEEVEAFF. The V call is TRBV11-2, the J call TRBJ1-1, with no clear D. The CDR3 is made up of 12 amino acids. Trimming pared 0 bases from V and 7 bases from J, leaving 6 bases between. Germline lookup yields CDR1 SGHAT and CDR2 FQNNGV.

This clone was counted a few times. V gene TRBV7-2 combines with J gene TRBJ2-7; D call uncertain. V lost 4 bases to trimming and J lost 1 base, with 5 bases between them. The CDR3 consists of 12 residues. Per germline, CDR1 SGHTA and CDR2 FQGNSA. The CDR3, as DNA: TGTGCCAGCAGCTATCATTCCTACGAGCAGTACTTC. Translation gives CASSYHSYEQYF.

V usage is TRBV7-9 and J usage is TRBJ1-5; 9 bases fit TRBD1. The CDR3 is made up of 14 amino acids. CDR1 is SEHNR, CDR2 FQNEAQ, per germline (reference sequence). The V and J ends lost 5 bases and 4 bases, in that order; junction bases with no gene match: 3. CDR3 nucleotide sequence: TGTGCCAGCAGCCTTGGACAGGGGAATCAGCCCCAGCATTTT. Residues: CASSLGQGNQPQHF.

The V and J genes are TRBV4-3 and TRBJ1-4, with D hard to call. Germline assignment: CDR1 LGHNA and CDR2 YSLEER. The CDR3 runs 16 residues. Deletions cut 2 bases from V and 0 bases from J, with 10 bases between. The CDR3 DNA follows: TGCGCCAGCAGCCAACTAACATATTCAACTAATGAAAAACTGTTTTTT. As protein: CASSQLTYSTNEKLFF.

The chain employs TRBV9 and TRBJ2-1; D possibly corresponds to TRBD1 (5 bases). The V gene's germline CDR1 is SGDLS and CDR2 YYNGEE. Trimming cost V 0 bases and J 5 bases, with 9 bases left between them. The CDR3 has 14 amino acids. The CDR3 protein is CASSVEGRNNEQFF. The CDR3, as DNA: TGTGCCAGCAGCGTAGAGGGGCGAAACAATGAGCAGTTCTTC.

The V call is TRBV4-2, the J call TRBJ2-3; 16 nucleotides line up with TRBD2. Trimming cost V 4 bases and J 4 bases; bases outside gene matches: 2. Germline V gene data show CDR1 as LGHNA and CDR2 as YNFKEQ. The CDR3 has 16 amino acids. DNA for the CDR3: TGTGCCAGCAGCCCCGGGACTAGCGGGGGGGCAGATACGCAGTATTTT. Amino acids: CASSPGTSGGADTQYF.

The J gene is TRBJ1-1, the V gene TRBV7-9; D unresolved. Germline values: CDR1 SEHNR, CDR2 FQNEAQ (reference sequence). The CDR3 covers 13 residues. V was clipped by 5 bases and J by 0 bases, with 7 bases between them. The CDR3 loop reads CASSQPLNTEAFF. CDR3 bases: TGTGCCAGCAGCCAACCTTTGAACACTGAAGCTTTCTTT.

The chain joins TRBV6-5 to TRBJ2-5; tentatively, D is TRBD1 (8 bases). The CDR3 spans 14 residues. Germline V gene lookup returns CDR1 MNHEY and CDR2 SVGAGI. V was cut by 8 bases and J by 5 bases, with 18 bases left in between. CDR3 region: CASRPEQGGETQYF. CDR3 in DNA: TGTGCCAGCCGGCCGGAACAGGGGGGGGAGACCCAGTACTTC.

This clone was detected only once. The CDR3 DNA is TGTGCCAGCAGCGAGACAGGGGACCCCCACAATCAGCCCCAGCATTTT. Amino acids: CASSETGDPHNQPQHF. The chain combines TRBV9 with TRBJ1-5; TRBD1 matches 8 bases. This CDR3 spans 16 amino acids. Trimming took 3 bases from V and 3 from J; bases not matched to a gene: 8. Germline V CDR1 and CDR2: SGDLS, YYNGEE.

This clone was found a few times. The CDR3 DNA is TGTGCCAGCAGCGGGGTTGAGCAGTTCTTC. Translated: CASSGVEQFF. The chain is built from TRBV9 and TRBJ2-1; D remains ambiguous. The CDR3 has 10 amino acids. Germline V lookup: CDR1 SGDLS, CDR2 YYNGEE. The germline V and J ends were trimmed by 3 bases and 9 bases, with 4 bases remaining between them.